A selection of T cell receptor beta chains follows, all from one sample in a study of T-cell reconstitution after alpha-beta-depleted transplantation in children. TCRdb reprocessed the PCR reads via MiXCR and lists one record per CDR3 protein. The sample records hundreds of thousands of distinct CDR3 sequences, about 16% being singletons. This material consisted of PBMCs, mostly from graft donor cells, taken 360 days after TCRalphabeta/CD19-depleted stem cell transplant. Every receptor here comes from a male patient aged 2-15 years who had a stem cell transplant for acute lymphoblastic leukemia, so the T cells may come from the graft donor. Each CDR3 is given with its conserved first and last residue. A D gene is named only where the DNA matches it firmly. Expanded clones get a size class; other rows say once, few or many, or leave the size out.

CAIGGGVAYNEQFF | TGTGCCATCGGGGGGGGTGTCGCCTACAATGAGCAGTTCTTC | TRBV10-3 | 14 | - | TRBJ2-1 | TRBD2
CASSLFPRGANTEAFF | TGTGCCAGCAGCTTGTTTCCCCGGGGCGCGAACACTGAAGCTTTCTTT | TRBV5-6 | 16 | - | TRBJ1-1 | -
CASSFDRVSTNTEAFF | TGCGCCAGCAGCTTCGACAGGGTGAGTACGAACACTGAAGCTTTCTTT | TRBV4-1 | 16 | - | TRBJ1-1 | TRBD1
CASSLLAGTSGRALNSYNEQFF | TGCGCCAGCAGCCTGCTCGCCGGGACTAGCGGGAGGGCCTTGAACTCCTACAATGAGCAGTTCTTC | TRBV5-1 | 22 | once | TRBJ2-1 | TRBD2
CASSLTGSTNEKLFF | TGTGCCAGCAGTTTAACGGGGAGCACTAATGAAAAACTGTTTTTT | TRBV27 | 15 | many | TRBJ1-4 | -
CASSLAGTPNTGELFF | TGTGCCAGCAGTTTGGCTGGAACCCCGAACACCGGGGAGCTGTTTTTT | TRBV28 | 16 | many | TRBJ2-2 | -
CASSQSGYTGELFF | TGCGCCAGCAGCCAATCGGGTTACACCGGGGAGCTGTTTTTT | TRBV4-3 | 14 | few | TRBJ2-2 | -
CSVEIWRTEAFF | TGCAGCGTTGAGATATGGAGGACTGAAGCTTTCTTT | TRBV29-1 | 12 | few | TRBJ1-1 | -
CASSPLRSGRPGDEQFF | TGTGCCAGCAGTCCCCTGAGGAGCGGGAGACCCGGGGATGAGCAGTTCTTC | TRBV28 | 17 | - | TRBJ2-1 | TRBD2
CASSLTSGPRETQYF | TGTGCCAGCAGTTTAACTAGCGGGCCCAGGGAGACCCAGTACTTC | TRBV28 | 15 | few | TRBJ2-5 | TRBD2
CASSQDERGAGANVLTF | TGTGCCAGCAGCCAAGATGAAAGGGGGGCTGGGGCCAACGTCCTGACTTTC | TRBV4-2 | 17 | - | TRBJ2-6 | -
CASSKPPGLAVNTGELFF | TGTGCCAGCAGTAAACCCCCGGGACTAGCGGTGAACACCGGGGAGCTGTTTTTT | TRBV27 | 18 | few | TRBJ2-2 | TRBD2
CSARQPLNTEAFF | TGCAGTGCTCGACAGCCATTGAACACTGAAGCTTTCTTT | TRBV20-1 | 13 | few | TRBJ1-1 | -
CATSRQGAGLTITGELFF | TGTGCCACCAGCAGACAGGGGGCCGGGCTAACCATCACCGGGGAGCTGTTTTTT | TRBV15 | 18 | few | TRBJ2-2 | TRBD1
CASSFPGVHEQFF | TGTGCCAGCAGTTTCCCAGGGGTCCATGAGCAGTTCTTC | TRBV12-3/TRBV12-4 | 13 | few | TRBJ2-1 | -
CAISGDTQETQYF | TGTGCCATCAGTGGGGACACCCAAGAGACCCAGTACTTC | TRBV10-3 | 13 | few | TRBJ2-5 | -
CAIRTGGAYTQYF | TGTGCCATCAGGACAGGGGGCGCGTATACGCAGTATTTT | TRBV10-3 | 13 | many | TRBJ2-3 | TRBD1